One sample yielded the 9 T cell receptor beta chains listed below, sequenced in a study of T cell responses to AZD1222 COVID-19 vaccine. TCRdb's table, derived via immunoSEQ multiplex PCR, lists solely in-frame clones and lacks some. The data show fewer than 120,000 clones, 92% seen once. The material was peripheral blood, obtained 28 days after the second AZD1222 dose. The receptors shown here come from an adult who received the AZD1222 COVID-19 vaccine.

Written as DNA, the CDR3 is TGTGCCAGCGTCGCCGGGACACCGAACACTGAAGCTTTCTTT. This gives the protein CASVAGTPNTEAFF. The rearrangement uses TRBV18 and TRBJ1-1, with D possibly being TRBD1 (6 bases). V lost 8 bases to trimming and J lost 1 base, with 14 bases between them. Germline loops: CDR1 KGHSH, CDR2 LQKENI. The CDR3 is 14 residues long.

The chain employs TRBV6-5 and TRBJ1-1, with D perhaps TRBD1 (5 bases). This CDR3 region has 14 residues. Between the trimmed V and J ends, which lost 0 bases and 5 bases, there was a span of 10 bases. CDR1 is MNHEY, CDR2 SVGAGI, per germline. CDR3 sequence: CASSYSAGLTEAFF. The CDR3, as DNA: TGTGCCAGCAGTTACTCAGCAGGGTTGACTGAAGCTTTCTTT.

The chain is built from TRBV5-1 and TRBJ1-2; 10 bases map to TRBD1. Trimming took 0 bases from V and 7 from J; bases not matched to a gene: 6. CDR1 SGHRS and CDR2 YFSETQ come from the germline V gene. The CDR3 extends over 15 amino acids. The CDR3 spells CASSLGQGALGGYTF. CDR3 sequence (DNA): TGCGCCAGCAGCTTGGGACAGGGGGCGTTAGGTGGCTACACCTTC.

The chain employs TRBV1 and TRBJ2-5; TRBD2, the D gene given by the table, was not confirmed from the DNA. TRBV1 is shown as a pseudogene. The CDR3 contains 15 residues. DNA for the CDR3: TGCACCAGCAGCCAAGCCTTGACTAGGTCGGAGACCCAGTACTTC. Translation: CTSSQALTRSETQYF.

The chain uses TRBV5-5 and TRBJ1-3; TRBD1 might be the D (5 bases). CDR3 length: 15 amino acids. The ends were cut back, 0 bases at V and 7 bases at J, with 14 bases in the middle. Germline V gene data show CDR1 as SGHKS and CDR2 as YYEKEE (reference sequence). The CDR3 bases are TGTGCCAGCAGCTTGGTTGGGACGGCGGGGAACACCATATATTTT. This gives the protein CASSLVGTAGNTIYF. The full variable domain, its missing parts supplied by reference TRBV5-5 and TRBJ1-3, is DAGVTQSPTHLIKTRGQQVTLRCSPISGHKSVSWYQQVLGQGPQFIFQYYEKEERGRGNFPDRFSARQFPNYSSELNVNALLLGDSALYLCASSLVGTAGNTIYFGEGSWLTVV.

The chain carries TRBV6-6 and TRBJ1-4; 8 positions agree with TRBD1. Germline V lookup: CDR1 MNHNY, CDR2 SVGAGI (reference sequence). V was clipped by 6 bases and J by 8 bases; unmatched bases: 11. The CDR3 covers 15 residues. CDR3: CASRAGGPTGEKLFF. CDR3 coding DNA: TGTGCCAGCAGGGCAGGGGGCCCAACGGGGGAAAAACTGTTTTTT.

The J gene is TRBJ2-5, the V gene TRBV7-9; a possible D gene is TRBD1 (5 bases). With 4 bases removed from V and 5 bases from J, the gap between germline ends came to 11 bases. This CDR3 comprises 13 residues. CDR1 SEHNR and CDR2 FQNEAQ come from the germline V gene (reference sequence). CDR3 in amino acids: CASSWVQGETQYF. CDR3 DNA: TGTGCCAGCAGCTGGGTTCAGGGTGAGACCCAGTACTTC. Full variable domain (outside the CDR3, taken from reference TRBV7-9 and TRBJ2-5): DTGVSQNPRHKITKRGQNVTFRCDPISEHNRLYWYRQTLGQGPEFLTYFQNEAQLEKSRLLSDRFSAERPKGSFSTLEIQRTEQGDSAMYLCASSWVQGETQYFGPGTRLLVL.

The CDR3 coding sequence is TGCGCCAGCACGCCTGGGGACATGAACACTGAAGCTTTCTTT. It yields the protein CASTPGDMNTEAFF. The chain employs TRBV5-1 and TRBJ1-1; D is possibly TRBD1 (6 bases). V lost 6 bases and J 0 bases, leaving 12 bases between the germline ends. The CDR3 covers 14 residues. Germline V gene sequence: CDR1 SGHRS, CDR2 YFSETQ.

V is TRBV30 and J is TRBJ1-1; TRBD1 is a possible D gene (5 bases). V was trimmed by 0 bases and J by 2 bases, leaving 22 bases between them. Germline V gives CDR1 GTSNPN, CDR2 SVGIG (reference sequence). CDR3 length equals 18 residues. In nucleotides, the CDR3 is TGTGCCTGGAGTGTACCCGCGACAGCCTATCTCCGAAACACTGAAGCTTTCTTT. Its translation is CAWSVPATAYLRNTEAFF.